Below, 27 T cell receptor beta chains from the same sample are listed, as sequenced in a study of T-cell memory formation after mild COVID-19. TCRdb independently ran MiXCR on the 5' RACE reads; one entry per CDR3 protein. Of over 450,000 distinct CDR3 sequences listed, about a fifth are singletons. The sample was PBMCs or a T cell subset sorted from them (not recorded which). The source of these receptors is an adult woman who had mild COVID-19 (a few samples of this study predate the infection). Cell type and time point are not known.

This clonotype was found a few times. The chain combines TRBV6-2 or TRBV6-3 with TRBJ2-7, with D perhaps given as TRBD1 or TRBD2 (5 bases each). The germline V gene has CDR1 MNHEY and CDR2 SVGEGT. V was pared by 2 bases and J by 5 bases, with 13 bases between. The CDR3 contains 14 residues. As DNA, the CDR3 is TGTGCCAGCAGTTACCGGGACCCGAACGACGAGCAGTACTTC. Translation: CASSYRDPNDEQYF.

A few counts support this clonotype. This chain connects TRBV7-9 to TRBJ2-7, with a possible D match to TRBD2 (5 bases). CDR3 length equals 16 residues. Germline V gene lookup returns CDR1 SEHNR and CDR2 FQNEAQ (reference sequence). Trimming stripped 6 bases from V and 3 bases from J, with 21 bases between. The DNA of the CDR3 is TGTGCCAGCAGTTCCCCCCCGGGAAGGATAGGCTACGAGCAGTACTTC. Its translation: CASSSPPGRIGYEQYF.

V gene TRBV24-1 combines with J gene TRBJ2-1; 16 bases align to TRBD2. Germline assignment: CDR1 KGHDR and CDR2 SFDVKD. The CDR3 consists of 21 residues. The V gene end was trimmed by 2 bases and the J gene end by 2 bases; junction bases not matched to a gene: 11. CDR3 sequence (DNA): TGTGCCACCAGTGATTCTCCAGGGACTAGCGGGAGGGCCTGGACCTACAATGAGCAGTTCTTC. Translating gives CATSDSPGTSGRAWTYNEQFF.

This chain connects TRBV29-1 to TRBJ2-7; D possibly matches TRBD1 or TRBD2 (6 bases each). CDR1 and CDR2 (germline): SQVTM, ANQGSEA. Trimming took 6 bases from V and 2 from J, leaving 14 bases between them. The CDR3 runs 13 residues. The CDR3 nucleotides read TGCAGCGTCGGCAAGGGGGAGGCCTACGAGCAGTACTTC. Translating gives CSVGKGEAYEQYF.

This clonotype has just a few counts. The genes are TRBV6-5 and TRBJ1-2, with TRBD1 matching over 7 bases. V trimming: 2 bases; J trimming: 7 bases; junction bases outside the gene matches: 1. This CDR3 is built from 12 residues. Germline lookup yields CDR1 MNHEY and CDR2 SVGAGI. The CDR3 here is CASSYRDSGYTF. In nucleotides, the CDR3 is TGTGCCAGCAGTTACAGGGACAGTGGCTACACCTTC.

The V call is TRBV6-5, the J call TRBJ1-5, with 9 bases lining up with TRBD1. V lost 6 bases and J lost 6; bases outside the gene matches: 6. Germline lookup yields CDR1 MNHEY and CDR2 SVGAGI. The CDR3 is 14 residues long. The CDR3 nucleotides read TGTGCCAGCAGCCCGGGACAGGGCCTTCAGCCCCAGCATTTT. This encodes CASSPGQGLQPQHF.

This chain uses TRBV3-1 with TRBJ1-1, with D tentatively TRBD1 (5 bases). V lost 4 bases and J lost 8, with 17 bases in between. Germline lookup yields CDR1 LGHDT and CDR2 YNNKEL (reference sequence). This CDR3 is 14 amino acids long. The CDR3 here is CASSLDRQLGEAFF. Written as DNA, the CDR3 is TGTGCCAGCAGCCTGGACCGACAGTTGGGGGAAGCTTTCTTT.

The rearrangement joins TRBV7-9 to TRBJ2-1; D is perhaps TRBD1 (6 bases). This CDR3 comprises 15 residues. The ends were cut back, 4 bases at V and 3 bases at J, with 13 bases in the middle. CDR1 is SEHNR and CDR2 is FQNEAQ in the germline V gene (reference sequence). The CDR3 spells CASSSLQGNYNEQFF. The DNA for the CDR3 is TGTGCCAGCAGCTCACTACAGGGAAACTACAATGAGCAGTTCTTC.

The table lists this clonotype with a few counts. The genes are TRBV12-3 or TRBV12-4 and TRBJ2-3, with D maybe TRBD2 (6 bases). The CDR3 sequence is 13 residues long. Trimming removed 0 bases at V and 10 bases at J, with 11 bases between. CDR3 in DNA: TGTGCCAGCAGTTTAGCGCGGGGAGTAGCGCAGTATTTT. This translates into CASSLARGVAQYF.

This clonotype was seen a few times. The chain links TRBV5-4 to TRBJ1-4, with 10 bases aligning to TRBD1. The V and J ends lost 4 bases and 7 bases, in that order; junction bases with no gene match: 10. The CDR3 covers 16 residues. Looked up from germline, CDR1 is SGHNT and CDR2 is YYREEE (reference sequence). In nucleotides, the CDR3 is TGTGCCAGCAGCCGGGACAGGGGTGCGTCGGGTGAAAAACTGTTTTTT. Its protein product is CASSRDRGASGEKLFF.

Only a few counts were recorded for this clonotype. The genes are TRBV16 and TRBJ1-2; D call uncertain. Germline CDR1 reads KGHSY; CDR2 reads FQNENV. Trimming cost V 2 bases and J 7 bases, with 14 bases left between them. The CDR3 is 14 residues long. CDR3 amino acids: CASSQDLLSGGYTF. As DNA, the CDR3 is TGTGCCAGCAGCCAAGACTTACTATCGGGTGGCTACACCTTC. The full variable domain, its missing parts supplied by reference TRBV16 and TRBJ1-2, is GEEVAQTPKHLVRGEGQKAKLYCAPIKGHSYVFWYQQVLKNEFKFLISFQNENVFDETGMPKERFSAKCLPNSPCSLEIQATKLEDSAVYFCASSQDLLSGGYTFGSGTRLTVV.

This clonotype showed up many times. The chain links TRBV4-2 to TRBJ2-5, with a possible D match to TRBD1 (6 bases). The CDR3 sequence is 15 residues long. Germline CDR1 reads LGHNA; CDR2 reads YNFKEQ. The V end lost 1 base, the J end lost 5 bases, and 14 bases lay between the germline ends. CDR3 in amino acids: CASSQAGQGPETQYF. The DNA of the CDR3 is TGTGCCAGCAGCCAAGCGGGGCAGGGGCCCGAGACCCAGTACTTC.

The chain combines TRBV24-1 with TRBJ2-1; 9 nucleotides line up with TRBD2. Germline V gene sequence: CDR1 KGHDR, CDR2 SFDVKD. J gave up 8 bases and V 4 bases, and 8 bases lay outside the gene matches. This CDR3 region has 15 residues. CDR3 DNA sequence: TGTGCCACCAGTGACATAGCGGGAGTTTTTCATGAGCAGTTCTTC. Encoded protein: CATSDIAGVFHEQFF.

The J gene is TRBJ2-5, the V gene TRBV9, with 11 nucleotides matching TRBD2. CDR3 length: 16 amino acids. The germline V gene encodes CDR1 SGDLS and CDR2 YYNGEE. V shed 4 bases, J shed 7 bases, and the junction held 12 bases outside the gene matches. The CDR3 here is CASSSGGLAGGGTQYF. The DNA for the CDR3 is TGTGCCAGCAGCTCCGGGGGATTAGCGGGAGGGGGGACCCAGTACTTC.

This chain connects TRBV7-2 to TRBJ2-5, with D perhaps TRBD1 (5 bases). Germline CDR1 and CDR2: SGHTA and FQGNSA. This CDR3 is built from 12 residues. Between the trimmed V and J ends, which lost 8 bases and 8 bases, there was a span of 15 bases. CDR3 sequence: CASAYGQGTQYF. The CDR3 region has the DNA TGTGCCAGCGCTTACGGACAAGGAACCCAGTACTTC.

This clonotype was recorded many times. V and J are TRBV4-2 and TRBJ2-3; TRBD2 agrees at 10 bases. The junction had 4 bases not matched to a gene; V was cut back by 1 base and J by 6 bases. Germline lookup yields CDR1 LGHNA and CDR2 YNFKEQ. The CDR3 consists of 15 residues. The CDR3 here is CASSQGLAGADTQYF. The CDR3 DNA follows: TGTGCCAGCAGCCAAGGGCTAGCGGGAGCGGATACGCAGTATTTT.

The genes are TRBV25-1 and TRBJ2-3; D gene uncertain. This CDR3 has 16 residues. Germline V gene lookup returns CDR1 MGHDK and CDR2 SYGVNS. With 4 bases removed from V and 4 bases from J, the gap between germline ends came to 18 bases. CDR3 in amino acids: CASSARATHLSDTQYF. The DNA for the CDR3 is TGTGCCAGCAGTGCTCGGGCGACCCATCTTTCAGATACGCAGTATTTT.

This clonotype was seen a handful of times. The rearrangement links TRBV6-2 or TRBV6-3 to TRBJ1-1, with D unclear. CDR1 is MNHEY, CDR2 SVGEGT, per germline. The CDR3 consists of 13 residues. With 2 bases removed from V and 7 bases from J, the gap between germline ends came to 11 bases. DNA of the CDR3: TGTGCCAGCAGTTACGGTGTGAGTGATGAAGCTTTCTTT. This translates into CASSYGVSDEAFF.

This rearrangement joins TRBV29-1 to TRBJ2-1; tentative D call: TRBD2 (6 bases). This CDR3 has 12 residues. Germline CDR1 SQVTM, CDR2 ANQGSEA. V lost 0 bases, J lost 9 bases, and 9 bases lay in between. The CDR3 nucleotides read TGCAGCGTTGAAGATCTCGGGGGTGAGCAGTTCTTC. It specifies CSVEDLGGEQFF.

This clonotype was picked up a small number of times. The genes are TRBV12-3 or TRBV12-4 and TRBJ2-5, with 10 bases identical to TRBD2. J lost 4 bases, V lost 8 bases, and 7 bases had no gene match. The CDR3 is made up of 14 amino acids. The CDR3 is CASQAGGERETQYF. The CDR3, as DNA: TGTGCCAGCCAAGCGGGGGGGGAGAGAGAGACCCAGTACTTC.

The chain carries TRBV7-2 and TRBJ1-1, with 7 nucleotides matching TRBD1. The CDR3 covers 15 residues. V gave up 3 bases and J gave up 1 base; unmatched junction bases: 5. CDR1 is SGHTA and CDR2 is FQGNSA in the germline V gene. The CDR3 nucleotides read TGTGCCAGCAGCTTCTCCGGGACAGAGAACACTGAAGCTTTCTTT. Its protein product is CASSFSGTENTEAFF.

This clonotype was seen more than once but under ten times. This rearrangement joins TRBV3-1 to TRBJ1-2, with D tentatively TRBD1 (6 bases). The germline V and J ends were trimmed by 4 bases and 5 bases, with 17 bases remaining between them. CDR1 is LGHDT, CDR2 YNNKEL, per germline (reference sequence). The CDR3 totals 15 residues. The CDR3 DNA is TGTGCCAGCAGCCTCCGGGACAACTTGTGGTATGGCTACACCTTC. It yields the protein CASSLRDNLWYGYTF.

J is TRBJ2-7 and V is TRBV9; 13 bases agree with TRBD2. The CDR3 has 15 amino acids. Germline trimming cut 4 bases from V and 5 bases from J; bases unmatched to any gene: 6. The germline gives CDR1 SGDLS, CDR2 YYNGEE. The CDR3 loop reads CASSLGLAGADEQYF. In DNA form, the CDR3 reads TGTGCCAGCAGCCTAGGACTAGCGGGGGCTGACGAGCAGTACTTC.

V usage is TRBV15 and J usage is TRBJ2-2, with 7 bases that match TRBD2. Germline V lookup: CDR1 LNHNV, CDR2 YYDKDF (reference sequence). The V and J ends lost 4 bases and 4 bases, in that order; junction bases with no gene match: 6. The CDR3 loop spans 15 amino acids. The CDR3 loop is CATSTPGGGTGELFF. CDR3 DNA sequence: TGTGCCACCAGCACTCCGGGGGGAGGCACCGGGGAGCTGTTTTTT.

This clonotype was observed at least ten times. The chain joins TRBV29-1 to TRBJ2-7; D uncertain. The CDR3 contains 11 residues. V lost 0 bases and J lost 6, with 6 bases in between. CDR1 SQVTM and CDR2 ANQGSEA come from the germline V gene. CDR3 amino acids: CSVEDPGEQYF. Here the CDR3 DNA reads TGCAGCGTTGAAGATCCGGGCGAGCAGTACTTC.

There are many counts of this clonotype. J is TRBJ2-7 and V is TRBV6-2 or TRBV6-3; TRBD2 matches at 11 bases. This CDR3 contains 15 residues. The J segment lost 0 bases and the V segment lost 5 bases, leaving 3 bases of the junction unmatched. CDR1 is MNHEY and CDR2 is SVGEGT in the germline V gene. This CDR3 reads CASSLAGGFSYEQYF. CDR3 DNA sequence: TGTGCCAGCAGTCTAGCGGGGGGCTTCTCCTACGAGCAGTACTTC.

CDR3 DNA: TGTGCCAGCAGTCTCGCCGACAGGGCGAATCAGCCCCAGCATTTT. Translating it yields CASSLADRANQPQHF. This chain joins TRBV12-3 or TRBV12-4 and TRBJ1-5; TRBD1 matches 7 bases. Trimming removed 5 bases from V and 4 bases from J; junction bases left unmatched: 8. This CDR3 has 15 amino acids.